A single sample gave rise to the 24 T cell receptor beta chains below, sequenced in a study of T-cell reconstitution after alpha-beta-depleted transplantation in children. The TCRbeta library was prepared with unique molecular identifiers. TCRdb re-derived calls from the PCR reads in MiXCR, one entry per CDR3 protein. Of some 490,000 distinct CDR3 sequences in the sample, about an eighth are singletons; the top ten hold less than 6.5%. The sequences come from PBMCs from the stem cell graft donor, collected from the stem cell graft. These receptors came from a human donor who donated a stem cell graft to a child with combined immunodeficiency.

This clonotype was recorded a few times. This rearrangement joins TRBV20-1 to TRBJ1-1; TRBD1 is a possible D gene (5 bases). V was shortened by 1 base and J by 6 bases, with 9 bases between the two germline ends. CDR3 size: 12 residues. CDR1 is DFQATT, CDR2 SNEGSKA, per germline (reference sequence). The CDR3 is CSARVGGAEAFF. CDR3 in DNA: TGCAGTGCTAGAGTCGGGGGGGCTGAAGCTTTCTTT.

The V and J genes are TRBV29-1 and TRBJ2-1; 9 positions agree with TRBD1. J lost 5 bases, V lost 6 bases, and 11 bases had no gene match. Germline V gene sequence: CDR1 SQVTM, CDR2 ANQGSEA. The CDR3 extends over 15 amino acids. The CDR3 nucleotides read TGCAGCGTGGTACCGGGACAGGGTTACAACAATGAGCAGTTCTTC. Amino acid sequence: CSVVPGQGYNNEQFF.

The V call is TRBV7-9, the J call TRBJ2-5; tentative D call: TRBD1 (7 bases). Germline V gene lookup returns CDR1 SEHNR and CDR2 FQNEAQ (reference sequence). The V end lost 5 bases, the J end lost 1 base, and 14 bases lay between the germline ends. The CDR3 consists of 15 residues. CDR3 amino acids: CASSPRDRLQETQYF. The CDR3 DNA follows: TGTGCCAGCAGCCCGCGGGACAGACTCCAAGAGACCCAGTACTTC.

This clonotype occurred many times. The rearrangement joins TRBV4-2 to TRBJ1-2; no definite D call. Germline V gene sequence: CDR1 LGHNA, CDR2 YNFKEQ. The V end was cut by 0 bases, the J end by 3 bases, with 14 bases between. The CDR3 is 16 amino acids. CDR3 loop: CASSQDPRYSDYGYTF. The CDR3 DNA is TGTGCCAGCAGCCAAGATCCCAGGTACAGCGACTATGGCTACACCTTC.

The rearrangement links TRBV19 to TRBJ2-1, with D unresolved. V was trimmed by 7 bases and J by 8 bases, leaving 15 bases between them. Germline assignment: CDR1 LNHDA and CDR2 SQIVND (reference sequence). CDR3 length equals 13 residues. The CDR3 reads CASNVPPGDEQFF. The CDR3 nucleotides read TGTGCCAGTAACGTTCCCCCAGGTGATGAGCAGTTCTTC.

This clonotype was found a few times. The chain has TRBV10-2 and TRBJ2-2; the D gene is possibly TRBD1 (7 bases). V was cut by 7 bases and J by 6 bases, with 21 bases left in between. From germline, CDR1 is WSHSY and CDR2 SAAADI. The CDR3 covers 16 residues. As DNA, the CDR3 is TGCGCCAGCAATAGAGAGGAGGGGGCGTTCGCCGGGGAGCTGTTTTTT. Protein product: CASNREEGAFAGELFF.

This clonotype has more than one count but fewer than ten. The chain joins TRBV28 to TRBJ1-1; a possible D gene is TRBD1 (6 bases). The germline CDR1 and CDR2 sequences are MDHEN and SYDVKM. The germline V and J ends were trimmed by 2 bases and 2 bases, with 15 bases remaining between them. This CDR3 comprises 16 residues. For the CDR3, the DNA is TGTGCCAGCAGTTTAGGGGTTCACAGGGCAAACACTGAAGCTTTCTTT. Its translation is CASSLGVHRANTEAFF.

This sequence joins TRBV27 and TRBJ2-5, with no clear D. Trimming removed 10 bases at V and 5 bases at J, with 14 bases between. CDR3 length: 12 amino acids. Per germline, CDR1 MNHEY and CDR2 SMNVEV (reference sequence). The DNA of the CDR3 is TGTGCCACGGGCTCCTTAGGGGAGACCCAGTACTTC. As protein: CATGSLGETQYF.

This clonotype was counted many times. J is TRBJ2-2 and V is TRBV10-2; D unclear. This CDR3 has 11 residues. Germline-derived CDR1 and CDR2 are WSHSY and SAAADI. The V and J ends lost 3 bases and 7 bases respectively, with 3 bases between them. The CDR3 DNA reads as TGCGCCAGCAGTGACAGCGGGGAGCTGTTTTTT. Amino acids: CASSDSGELFF.

This sequence joins TRBV4-3 and TRBJ2-5, with TRBD1 identical over 9 bases. CDR1 LGHNA and CDR2 YSLEER come from the germline V gene. There are 13 residues in the CDR3. V was pared by 4 bases and J by 5 bases, with 2 bases of the junction left unmatched. CDR3 DNA sequence: TGCGCCAGCAGCCGGGGACAGGGTGAGACCCAGTACTTC. It encodes CASSRGQGETQYF.

The chain recombines TRBV7-3 with TRBJ1-2; perhaps TRBD1 as D (6 bases). The V end was cut by 0 bases, the J end by 3 bases, with 8 bases between. Germline V gene sequence: CDR1 SGHTA, CDR2 FQGTGA. This CDR3 region has 14 residues. CDR3 sequence: CASSLTRTDYGYTF. CDR3 nucleotides: TGTGCCAGCAGCTTAACCCGGACAGACTATGGCTACACCTTC. The full variable domain, its missing parts supplied by reference TRBV7-3 and TRBJ1-2, is GAGVSQTPSNKVTEKGKYVELRCDPISGHTALYWYRQSLGQGPEFLIYFQGTGAADDSGLPNDRFFAVRPEGSVSTLKIQRTERGDSAVYLCASSLTRTDYGYTFGSGTRLTVV.

This clonotype occurred many times. The chain joins TRBV12-3 or TRBV12-4 to TRBJ1-1; weak D call: TRBD1 (5 bases). The CDR3 has 17 amino acids. The V and J ends lost 6 bases and 1 base respectively, with 21 bases between them. This chain's CDR3 is CASSPGSWLKENTEAFF. The CDR3 bases are TGTGCCAGCAGCCCAGGGTCGTGGTTGAAAGAGAACACTGAAGCTTTCTTT.

The chain uses TRBV20-1 and TRBJ2-3; 8 bases fit TRBD2. Germline CDR1 is DFQATT and CDR2 is SNEGSKA (reference sequence). The CDR3 spans 16 residues. The V segment lost 3 bases and the J segment 3 bases; nucleotides outside the gene matches: 11. CDR3 in amino acids: CSASSTGVAGTDTQYF. In DNA form, the CDR3 reads TGCAGTGCTAGTTCCACCGGGGTAGCGGGGACAGATACGCAGTATTTT.

This clonotype was observed a handful of times. The CDR3 protein is CATSRQGSYEQYF. The CDR3 region has the DNA TGTGCCACCAGTCGACAGGGATCCTACGAGCAGTACTTC. This chain uses TRBV24-1 with TRBJ2-7, with TRBD1 matching 7 bases. Germline V lookup: CDR1 KGHDR, CDR2 SFDVKD. The CDR3 has 13 residues. Trimming cost V 6 bases and J 1 base; bases outside gene matches: 2.

The table lists this clonotype with a few counts. The chain links TRBV6-2 or TRBV6-3 to TRBJ2-3; 11 bases align to TRBD2. Losses at the gene ends were 4 bases for V and 6 bases for J; bases not matched to a gene: 18. The length of the CDR3 is 19 residues. Germline lookup yields CDR1 MNHEY and CDR2 SVGEGT. CDR3 sequence: CASSSNTLLAGAPLDTQYF. For the CDR3, the DNA is TGTGCCAGCAGTTCCAACACCCTACTAGCGGGGGCGCCCCTGGATACGCAGTATTTT.

This clonotype has only a few counts. This chain connects TRBV6-5 to TRBJ2-7, with 10 bases aligning to TRBD1. Germline V gene sequence: CDR1 MNHEY, CDR2 SVGAGI. The trim removed 2 bases at V and 3 bases at J, leaving 4 bases unmatched. The CDR3 totals 15 residues. The CDR3 sequence is CASSYQTGGLYEQYF. DNA for the CDR3: TGTGCCAGCAGTTACCAGACAGGGGGCCTCTACGAGCAGTACTTC.

The chain links TRBV6-2 or TRBV6-3 to TRBJ2-1; D may be TRBD1 or TRBD2 (5 bases each). The V gene's germline CDR1 is MNHEY and CDR2 SVGEGT. The CDR3 has 17 amino acids. Trimming cost V 2 bases and J 3 bases, with 17 bases left between them. This CDR3 is CASSYSVGGHLYNEQFF. The CDR3 bases are TGTGCCAGCAGTTACAGCGTCGGAGGACACCTCTACAATGAGCAGTTCTTC.

This clonotype was seen ten or more times. The chain employs TRBV12-3 or TRBV12-4 and TRBJ1-3, with D possibly being TRBD1 (6 bases). Trimming left V 6 bases short and J 4 bases short, with 10 bases between. CDR3 length: 13 residues. The CDR3 DNA reads TGTGCCAGCAGCCGGACAGAGGGAAACACCATATATTTT. Translation: CASSRTEGNTIYF.

This chain joins TRBV6-5 and TRBJ2-6; D gene uncertain. The CDR3 extends over 14 amino acids. Trimming shortened V by 6 bases and J by 0 bases, and 6 bases separated the two germline ends. Germline V gives CDR1 MNHEY, CDR2 SVGAGI. The CDR3 spells CASSPISGANVLTF. The DNA for the CDR3 is TGTGCCAGCAGCCCCATCTCTGGGGCCAACGTCCTGACTTTC.

This clonotype came up a few times. The chain couples TRBV27 to TRBJ2-7; TRBD1 aligns across 11 bases. The CDR3 loop spans 13 amino acids. V dropped 8 bases and J dropped 2; count of bases not matched to a gene: 2. Germline CDR1 is MNHEY and CDR2 is SMNVEV (reference sequence). This CDR3 reads CASWTGGTYEQYF. In DNA form, the CDR3 reads TGTGCCAGCTGGACAGGGGGCACCTACGAGCAGTACTTC.

This clonotype has just a few counts. The chain couples TRBV30 to TRBJ2-2, with 8 bases matching TRBD2. There are 15 residues in the CDR3. V was clipped by 2 bases and J by 6 bases; unmatched bases: 8. The germline V gene encodes CDR1 GTSNPN and CDR2 SVGIG (reference sequence). DNA for the CDR3: TGTGCCTGGAGTTTCGCCCCCGGGGGGGCCGGGGAGCTGTTTTTT. This sequence encodes CAWSFAPGGAGELFF.

The chain recombines TRBV29-1 with TRBJ2-2; D gene uncertain. Trimming shortened V by 4 bases and J by 4 bases, and 10 bases separated the two germline ends. This CDR3 region has 13 residues. Germline CDR1 is SQVTM and CDR2 is ANQGSEA. In DNA form, the CDR3 reads TGCAGCGTTGTGGCAGGACCCACCGGGGAGCTGTTTTTT. This translates into CSVVAGPTGELFF.

There are many counts of this clonotype. The J gene is TRBJ2-7, the V gene TRBV6-5; perhaps TRBD1 as D (5 bases). V shed 7 bases and J shed 6 bases, with 13 bases lying between them. This CDR3 region has 12 residues. CDR1 is MNHEY and CDR2 is SVGAGI in the germline V gene. The CDR3 sequence: CASTSGRFEQYF. CDR3 in DNA: TGTGCCAGCACTTCAGGGCGCTTCGAGCAGTACTTC.

In its sample, this clonotype was seen a few times. This chain connects TRBV5-5 to TRBJ1-2; D is unresolved. The germline V gene has CDR1 SGHKS and CDR2 YYEKEE (reference sequence). The V end was cut by 0 bases, the J end by 2 bases, with 14 bases between. The CDR3 consists of 16 residues. This CDR3 reads CASSLGFEVRNYGYTF. The CDR3 nucleotides are TGTGCCAGCAGCTTGGGATTCGAAGTCCGGAACTATGGCTACACCTTC. The whole variable domain, remainder taken from reference TRBV5-5 and TRBJ1-2, is DAGVTQSPTHLIKTRGQQVTLRCSPISGHKSVSWYQQVLGQGPQFIFQYYEKEERGRGNFPDRFSARQFPNYSSELNVNALLLGDSALYLCASSLGFEVRNYGYTFGSGTRLTVV.